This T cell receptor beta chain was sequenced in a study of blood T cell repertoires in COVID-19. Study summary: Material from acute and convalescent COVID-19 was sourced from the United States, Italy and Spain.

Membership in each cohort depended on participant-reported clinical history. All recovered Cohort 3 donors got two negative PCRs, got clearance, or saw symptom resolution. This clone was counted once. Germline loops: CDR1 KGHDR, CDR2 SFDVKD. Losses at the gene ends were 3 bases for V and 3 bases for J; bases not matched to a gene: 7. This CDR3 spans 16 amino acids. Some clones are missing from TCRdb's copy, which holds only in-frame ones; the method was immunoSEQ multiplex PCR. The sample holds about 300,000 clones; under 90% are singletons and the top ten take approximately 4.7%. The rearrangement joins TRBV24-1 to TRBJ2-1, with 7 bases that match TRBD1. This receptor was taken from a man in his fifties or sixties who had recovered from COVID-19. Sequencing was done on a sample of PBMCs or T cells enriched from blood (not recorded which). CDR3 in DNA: TGTGCCACCAGTGATCCGCAGGGGACAGTCTACAATGAGCAGTTCTTC. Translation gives CATSDPQGTVYNEQFF.